The 5 T cell receptor beta chains reported below all come from one sample, sequenced in a study of cytotoxic CD8 clonotypes in ibrutinib-treated CLL. TCRdb's copy holds only in-frame clones and misses some; the assay was immunoSEQ multiplex PCR. This sample has roughly 150,000 clones, with roughly 90% found just once. The source material was PBMCs, sampled at disease progression, from a patient treated with ibrutinib. The receptor set was obtained from a human donor with chronic lymphocytic leukemia.

The chain uses TRBV27 and TRBJ2-2; perhaps TRBD1 as D (7 bases). CDR1 and CDR2 (germline): MNHEY, SMNVEV (reference sequence). Trimming took 5 bases from V and 5 from J, leaving 15 bases between them. This CDR3 spans 15 amino acids. CDR3 nucleotide sequence: TGTGCCAGCAGTCCCCGACAGGGAGGAACCGGGGAGCTGTTTTTT. Translated: CASSPRQGGTGELFF.

This chain joins TRBV5-1 and TRBJ2-1; 9 bases fit TRBD2. The CDR3 runs to 13 residues. The V segment lost 6 bases and the J segment 7 bases; nucleotides outside the gene matches: 5. The germline V gene has CDR1 SGHRS and CDR2 YFSETQ. The CDR3 loop is CASKAGGGNEQFF. Here the CDR3 DNA reads TGCGCCAGCAAGGCGGGAGGGGGGAATGAGCAGTTCTTC. The full variable domain, completed using reference TRBV5-1 and TRBJ2-1, is KAGVTQTPRYLIKTRGQQVTLSCSPISGHRSVSWYQQTPGQGLQFLFEYFSETQRNKGNFPGRFSGRQFSNSRSEMNVSTLELGDSALYLCASKAGGGNEQFFGPGTRLTVL.

J is TRBJ2-7 and V is TRBV18, with D uncertain. The CDR3 has 14 residues. Per the germline V gene, CDR1 is KGHSH and CDR2 is LQKENI. V shed 0 bases and J shed 4 bases, with 10 bases lying between them. Here the CDR3 DNA reads TGTGCCAGCTCACCACCCAGTCAGAGATACGAGCAGTACTTC. Amino acids: CASSPPSQRYEQYF.

The chain uses TRBV4-1 and TRBJ2-7, with D hard to call. There are 14 residues in the CDR3. The germline V and J ends were trimmed by 4 bases and 4 bases, with 14 bases remaining between them. Germline CDR1 is MGHRA and CDR2 is YSYEKL. CDR3 nucleotide sequence: TGCGCCAGCAGCCCATCGACCCCCCTATACGAGCAGTACTTC. It specifies CASSPSTPLYEQYF.

The chain joins TRBV18 to TRBJ1-1; the D gene is possibly TRBD1 (5 bases). V was shortened by 6 bases and J by 5 bases, with 16 bases between the two germline ends. CDR3 length equals 14 residues. Germline CDR1 reads KGHSH; CDR2 reads LQKENI. CDR3 DNA: TGTGCCAGCTCCCCGGACACCGGGGGGACTGAAGCTTTCTTT. Protein product: CASSPDTGGTEAFF. The entire variable domain, with the rest obtained from reference TRBV18 and TRBJ1-1, is as follows: NAGVMQNPRHLVRRRGQEARLRCSPMKGHSHVYWYRQLPEEGLKFMVYLQKENIIDESGMPKERFSAEFPKEGPSILRIQQVVRGDSAAYFCASSPDTGGTEAFFGQGTRLTVV.